This note documents a single T cell receptor beta chain sequence. No antigen is known for it. Documented treatment: roughly 19 received Ad26.COV2.S at low or high dose, single or two shots; about five received placebo; per-sample allocation not given. Sampling took place 63 days after the first vaccine or placebo injection. A Boston adult aged 18-55 years was the donor. This sample stems from a study of Ad26.COV2.S vaccination and SARS-CoV-2 variants. Study overall: Ad26.COV2.S shots went into the muscle once or twice, 56 days apart. General study findings and limits: Those who received the vaccine showed greater spike-specific TCR breadth than those given placebo.

The method was immunoSEQ multiplex PCR; TCRdb's version includes in-frame clones alone and lacks a portion of them. This repertoire shows over 300,000 clones, 83% found once; its top ten account for about 7.1%. The sequence came from a person aged 18-60 years who received the Ad26.COV2.S COVID-19 vaccine or a placebo. The specimen was peripheral blood, collected in a trial of Ad26.COV2.S vaccine versus placebo.

CDR3 sequence reads: CASSSGREGEQYF. The CDR3 DNA sequence: TGCGCCAGCAGCTCGGGACGGGAGGGAGAGCAGTACTTC. This chain connects TRBV5-1 to TRBJ2-7; 8 bases line up with TRBD2. Germline CDR1 and CDR2: SGHRS and YFSETQ. The V gene end was trimmed by 3 bases and the J gene end by 7 bases; junction bases not matched to a gene: 6. The CDR3 has 13 residues.